The subject of this entry is one T cell receptor (beta chain). Its antigen is still unknown. The donors were members of the validation cohort, which comprised about 130 subjects and was separate from the first cohort of 730 or so subjects. The data were taken from a study of cytomegalovirus exposure and HLA in healthy donors. Study outcomes and limitations: CMV antigen specificity of three CMV-associated chains was confirmed in vitro.

Sequenced by immunoSEQ multiplex PCR; TCRdb stores in-frame clones only, minus some. The data hold 110,000 or so clones, with about 88% observed a single time. The V and J ends lost 3 bases and 3 bases, in that order; junction bases with no gene match: 3. The CDR3 is 15 amino acids. Per germline, CDR1 SGHTA and CDR2 FQGNSA. This TCR was sampled from a man between 18 and 29 years old in good health and CMV-seropositive. The sequencing sample was made of PBMCs. The chain combines TRBV7-2 with TRBJ2-2; 8 bases are shared with TRBD2. DNA for the CDR3: TGTGCCAGCAGCTTCTTAGCGGGGTACACCGGGGAGCTGTTTTTT. Residues: CASSFLAGYTGELFF.